The 28 T cell receptor beta chains presented below share a single source sample, sequenced in a study of CD8 T cells in ankylosing spondylitis. MiXCR, run by TCRdb on the 5' RACE reads, gives a single entry per CDR3 protein. The repertoire holds over 450,000 distinct CDR3 sequences, about 12% seen once, with approximately 6.3% in the top ten. Study-level results: Typical of ankylosing spondylitis blood, it appeared, was a TCR beta motif of eight highly homologous variants.

No antigen has been identified for these receptors. Specimen: blood, either unsorted or a sorted T cell fraction (not recorded which). The receptors stem from a male donor with ankylosing spondylitis.

This clonotype has a count of ten or more. J is TRBJ1-1 and V is TRBV6-2 or TRBV6-3, with D perhaps TRBD1 (5 bases). This CDR3 contains 16 residues. Trimming removed 2 bases from V and 1 base from J, with 14 bases in between. In germline, CDR1 is MNHEY, CDR2 SVGEGT. Written as DNA, the CDR3 is TGTGCCAGCAGTTACACCCCGGGAGGGACGAACACTGAAGCTTTCTTT. The encoded protein is CASSYTPGGTNTEAFF.

The V gene is TRBV7-2, the J gene TRBJ2-3; 7 nucleotides line up with TRBD2. This CDR3 contains 13 residues. The junction had 7 bases not matched to a gene; V was cut back by 7 bases and J by 6 bases. Germline V gene lookup returns CDR1 SGHTA and CDR2 FQGNSA. This chain's CDR3 is CASIAGLSDTQYF. CDR3 sequence (DNA): TGTGCCAGCATAGCGGGTCTGTCTGATACGCAGTATTTT.

The rearrangement uses TRBV11-1 and TRBJ2-2; maybe TRBD1 (6 bases). Trimming removed 1 base from V and 2 bases from J, with 17 bases in between. The CDR3 runs 18 residues. CDR1 and CDR2 (germline): SGHAT, FQDESV (reference sequence). The CDR3 coding sequence is TGTGCCAGCAGCTTAGGTGGCATACTAGGGGGAAACACCGGGGAGCTGTTTTTT. Its translation: CASSLGGILGGNTGELFF.

The chain employs TRBV5-6 and TRBJ2-3; weak D call: TRBD2 (5 bases). Germline CDR1 is SGHDT and CDR2 is YYEEEE. The V gene lost 0 bases and the J gene lost 7 bases, with 9 bases spanning the gap. This CDR3 has 13 residues. DNA of the CDR3: TGTGCCAGCAGCTTGGGGACTTCTTATACGCAGTATTTT. Encoded protein: CASSLGTSYTQYF.

Turning to this clonotype: An end of the junction differs from the germline gene, which may be a read error. The chain joins TRBV3-1 to TRBJ1-4, with TRBD1 as a possible D gene (5 bases). Germline CDR1 and CDR2: LGHDT and YNNKEL (reference sequence). This CDR3 is 14 amino acids long. The CDR3 DNA reads TGTGCCAGCAGCCAGACAGTTATAAATGAAAAACTGTCTTTT. This gives the protein CASSQTVINEKLSF.

The chain links TRBV7-9 to TRBJ1-1; D is unclear. CDR3 length: 13 amino acids. Germline CDR1 SEHNR, CDR2 FQNEAQ (reference sequence). V was trimmed by 2 bases and J by 1 base, leaving 5 bases between them. The CDR3 reads CASSLPQNTEAFF. Here the CDR3 DNA reads TGTGCCAGCAGCTTACCACAGAACACTGAAGCTTTCTTT.

The J gene is TRBJ2-7, the V gene TRBV27, with TRBD1 identical over 9 bases. Trimming took 6 bases from V and 5 from J; bases not matched to a gene: 2. Germline CDR1 and CDR2: MNHEY and SMNVEV (reference sequence). This CDR3 comprises 12 residues. This CDR3 reads CASRGTGNEQYF. In nucleotides, the CDR3 is TGTGCCAGCAGGGGGACAGGGAACGAGCAGTACTTC.

The sample holds a few counts of this clonotype. DNA for the CDR3: TGTGCCAGCAGCCCCGTACAGATCCGCTCCTACAATGAGCAGTTCTTC. Protein product: CASSPVQIRSYNEQFF. The rearrangement links TRBV7-6 to TRBJ2-1, with no clear D. Germline CDR1 SGHVS, CDR2 FNYEAQ. V lost 5 bases and J lost 0, with 14 bases in between. CDR3 length: 16 amino acids.

This chain's CDR3 is CASSPSGRADNEQFF. CDR3 bases: TGTGCCAGCAGTCCTAGCGGGAGAGCGGACAATGAGCAGTTCTTC. V is TRBV12-3 or TRBV12-4 and J is TRBJ2-1, with TRBD2 matching 10 bases. With V trimmed by 5 bases and J by 5 bases, 6 bases remained unmatched. This CDR3 is 15 amino acids long.

The sample holds a few counts of this clonotype. The chain carries TRBV24-1 and TRBJ2-5; D is possibly TRBD1 or TRBD2 (5 bases each). V dropped 1 base and J dropped 2 bases, with 7 bases sitting between them. CDR1 is KGHDR and CDR2 is SFDVKD in the germline V gene. This CDR3 is built from 14 residues. The CDR3 region is CATSDFGGQETQYF. CDR3 sequence (DNA): TGTGCCACCAGTGATTTTGGGGGTCAAGAGACCCAGTACTTC.

The chain joins TRBV7-8 to TRBJ2-2, with 9 bases aligning to TRBD1. The CDR3 consists of 18 residues. Losses at the gene ends were 1 base for V and 7 bases for J; bases not matched to a gene: 13. Looked up from germline, CDR1 is SGHVS and CDR2 is FQNEAQ. CDR3 nucleotides: TGTGCCAGCAGCTTAGTTAGCCCAGGGACAGGGATCATCGGGGAGCTGTTTTTT. Its protein is CASSLVSPGTGIIGELFF. Looking up the rest from reference TRBV7-8 and TRBJ2-2 gives the full variable domain: GAGVSQSPRYKVAKRGQDVALRCDPISGHVSLFWYQQALGQGPEFLTYFQNEAQLDKSGLPSDRFFAERPEGSVSTLKIQRTQQEDSAVYLCASSLVSPGTGIIGELFFGEGSRLTVL.

This clonotype was recorded at least ten times. This chain joins TRBV7-8 and TRBJ2-3; D unclear. The V gene lost 5 bases and the J gene lost 2 bases, with 17 bases spanning the gap. Germline CDR1 reads SGHVS; CDR2 reads FQNEAQ. CDR3 length: 16 amino acids. CDR3 nucleotides: TGTGCCAGCAGCGGAGACCACGGATACCTCACAGATACGCAGTATTTT. It is translated as CASSGDHGYLTDTQYF.

This chain links TRBV4-2 with TRBJ1-1, with D uncertain. V lost 2 bases to trimming and J lost 4 bases, with 11 bases between them. Germline V gene data show CDR1 as LGHNA and CDR2 as YNFKEQ. This CDR3 contains 14 residues. Written as DNA, the CDR3 is TGTGCCAGCAGCCAAAACGAGCGAATCACTGAAGCTTTCTTT. This codes for CASSQNERITEAFF.

This clonotype occurred a few times. The chain combines TRBV28 with TRBJ2-1; TRBD2 aligns across 7 bases. This CDR3 has 12 residues. V shed 10 bases and J 10 bases; nucleotides not matched to a gene: 10. CDR1 is MDHEN and CDR2 is SYDVKM in the germline V gene. The CDR3 DNA reads TGTGCCAACTCCATCTCCGGGGGGGAGCAGTTCTTC. It codes for CANSISGGEQFF.

This chain joins TRBV5-6 and TRBJ2-7; 7 bases are a match to TRBD2. Germline trimming cut 0 bases from V and 3 bases from J; bases unmatched to any gene: 9. CDR1 is SGHDT, CDR2 YYEEEE, per germline. The CDR3 length is 16 residues. CDR3 amino acids: CASSLAGASGYYEQYV. The CDR3 nucleotides read TGTGCCAGCAGCTTGGCCGGGGCTAGCGGATACTACGAGCAGTACGTC.

The V call is TRBV12-3 or TRBV12-4, the J call TRBJ1-6; TRBD1 agrees at 7 bases. This CDR3 region has 14 residues. The trim removed 5 bases at V and 10 bases at J, leaving 8 bases unmatched. The CDR3 here is CASSRQGGGSPLHF. The CDR3 DNA reads as TGTGCCAGCAGTCGACAGGGAGGAGGCTCACCCCTCCACTTT.

CDR3 loop: CASGEVPSYNEQFF. CDR3 sequence (DNA): TGTGCCTCAGGGGAAGTTCCCTCCTACAATGAGCAGTTCTTC. The rearrangement uses TRBV6-1 and TRBJ2-1, with D perhaps matching TRBD1 (6 bases). The CDR3 consists of 14 residues. CDR1 is MNHNS and CDR2 is SASEGT in the germline V gene. Deletions cut 11 bases from V and 0 bases from J, with 14 bases between.

CDR3 DNA: TGTGCCAGCAGCTTAACGCAGGGTCCCAATGAGCAGTTCTTC. Protein: CASSLTQGPNEQFF. The chain combines TRBV7-2 with TRBJ2-1, with D perhaps matching TRBD1 (5 bases). Germline values: CDR1 SGHTA, CDR2 FQGNSA. The germline V and J ends were trimmed by 2 bases and 6 bases, with 11 bases remaining between them. This CDR3 has 14 amino acids.

This clonotype showed up many times. V gene TRBV20-1 combines with J gene TRBJ2-1; 8 bases map to TRBD2. This CDR3 is built from 15 residues. Germline CDR1 and CDR2: DFQATT and SNEGSKA (reference sequence). V lost 0 bases to trimming and J lost 8 bases; unmatched junction nucleotides: 9. CDR3 region: CSARDTSGGGDEQFF. The CDR3 bases are TGCAGTGCTAGAGATACTAGCGGAGGGGGGGATGAGCAGTTCTTC.

The chain combines TRBV12-3 or TRBV12-4 with TRBJ2-3; a possible D gene is TRBD2 (6 bases). The CDR3 is 16 amino acids. Trimming cost V 7 bases and J 2 bases, with 19 bases left between them. The DNA for the CDR3 is TGTGCCAGCACCTCTGGGGTTAGCGGAAACACAGATACGCAGTATTTT. As protein: CASTSGVSGNTDTQYF.

This clonotype has only a few counts. The chain is built from TRBV7-2 and TRBJ1-2; perhaps TRBD1 as D (5 bases). The CDR3 has 15 residues. Trimming shortened V by 1 base and J by 4 bases, and 13 bases separated the two germline ends. Germline loops: CDR1 SGHTA, CDR2 FQGNSA. For the CDR3, the DNA is TGTGCCAGCAGCTTAGACCAGGGATACAGCTATGGCTACACCTTC. Its protein is CASSLDQGYSYGYTF.

This clonotype has a handful of counts. The rearrangement uses TRBV6-1 and TRBJ2-7, with 12 positions matching TRBD2. The trim removed 3 bases at V and 4 bases at J, leaving 1 base unmatched. This CDR3 region has 14 residues. Germline loops: CDR1 MNHNS, CDR2 SASEGT. CDR3 loop: CASSETSGSYEQYF. CDR3 nucleotides: TGTGCCAGCAGTGAGACTAGCGGGAGTTACGAGCAGTACTTC.

V usage is TRBV20-1 and J usage is TRBJ2-3; D possibly matches TRBD1 or TRBD2 (5 bases each). CDR3 length: 18 amino acids. V lost 4 bases to trimming and J lost 1 base, with 24 bases between them. Germline CDR1 reads DFQATT; CDR2 reads SNEGSKA (reference sequence). This CDR3 is CSATFAGSGPIGTDTQYF. CDR3 in DNA: TGCAGTGCTACCTTCGCAGGGAGCGGCCCTATAGGCACAGATACGCAGTATTTT.

This clonotype turned up a few times. The gene calls are TRBV5-6 and TRBJ2-1; 11 positions match TRBD2. CDR3 length equals 16 residues. V shed 4 bases and J 2 bases; nucleotides not matched to a gene: 5. In germline, CDR1 is SGHDT, CDR2 YYEEEE. The CDR3 sequence: CASSPPGLAAYNEQFF. CDR3 DNA sequence: TGTGCCAGCAGCCCCCCGGGACTAGCGGCCTACAATGAGCAGTTCTTC.

This clonotype came up a few times. J is TRBJ2-5 and V is TRBV12-3 or TRBV12-4, with D tentatively TRBD2 (7 bases). Trimming stripped 5 bases from V and 5 bases from J, with 18 bases between. This CDR3 is built from 15 residues. CDR3 nucleotides: TGTGCCAGCAGTCCGGCCGGAGGGGGGGTCGAGACCCAGTACTTC. Translating it yields CASSPAGGGVETQYF.

The sample holds a few counts of this clonotype. V and J are TRBV7-9 and TRBJ1-2; 8 nucleotides agree with TRBD1. The CDR3 contains 15 residues. With 5 bases clipped from V and 6 bases from J, the junction kept 11 bases outside the gene matches. The germline V gene has CDR1 SEHNR and CDR2 FQNEAQ (reference sequence). The CDR3 nucleotides read TGTGCCAGCAGCCCCCGGACAGGGCTTTCCCATGGCTACACCTTC. It yields the protein CASSPRTGLSHGYTF.

This clonotype came up a few times. J is TRBJ2-1 and V is TRBV9; no definite D call. Per germline, CDR1 SGDLS and CDR2 YYNGEE. The CDR3 sequence is 15 residues long. Between the trimmed V and J ends, which lost 3 bases and 0 bases, there was a span of 10 bases. CDR3 amino acids: CASSGSGVSYNEQFF. Here the CDR3 DNA reads TGTGCCAGCAGCGGGAGTGGTGTCTCCTACAATGAGCAGTTCTTC.

This chain uses TRBV18 with TRBJ1-5; perhaps TRBD1 as D (5 bases). The V end was cut by 6 bases, the J end by 2 bases, with 11 bases between. The CDR3 has 14 residues. Germline-derived CDR1 and CDR2 are KGHSH and LQKENI. CDR3 nucleotides: TGTGCCAGCTCTCAGGACAAGGGCAATCAGCCCCAGCATTTT. This gives the protein CASSQDKGNQPQHF. Using reference TRBV18 and TRBJ1-5 for the parts outside the CDR3, the full variable domain is NAGVMQNPRHLVRRRGQEARLRCSPMKGHSHVYWYRQLPEEGLKFMVYLQKENIIDESGMPKERFSAEFPKEGPSILRIQQVVRGDSAAYFCASSQDKGNQPQHFGDGTRLSIL.